This T cell receptor (beta chain) came from a study of siplizumab effects on memory and regulatory T cells. The repertoire was sequenced with immunoSEQ multiplex PCR; TCRdb's copy has only in-frame clones and lacks some. Found here are tens of thousands of clones, 93% of them singletons; the top ten hold 5.5% to 7.5%. Note on this clone: Antigen unknown.

CDR1 and CDR2 (germline): GTSNPN, SVGIG (reference sequence). This CDR3 region has 13 residues. General study points: A small minority of alloreactive clones were mapped to unstimulated subsets. Under siplizumab, an average around 68% of mappable alloreactive CD4+ clones were Treg-derived, compared with around 25% in controls.

J is TRBJ2-5 and V is TRBV30; TRBD1 might be the D (6 bases). Judging by the DNA end, TRBJ2-7 fits better; the J call may be wrong. Sequences were obtained from CD8+ T cells sorted from blood. This receptor was obtained from a human donor in good health. CDR3 DNA: TGTGCCTGGAGTAGAGGGGGTGGCTACGAGCAGTACTTC. Amino acids: CAWSRGGGYEQYF.